The entry below gives a single TCR beta chain sequence along with its context. The method was immunoSEQ multiplex PCR; TCRdb's version includes in-frame clones alone and lacks a portion of them. The data hold approximately 240,000 clones, with about 86% observed a single time. The data are from a study of blood T cell repertoires in COVID-19. After removal of 8 bases from V and 7 bases from J, the junction contained 12 bases not matched to a gene. The CDR3 covers 16 residues. CDR1 is MDHEN and CDR2 is SYDVKM in the germline V gene. Sequenced sample: PBMCs or T cells enriched from blood (not recorded which). The genes are TRBV28 and TRBJ1-6, with TRBD1 identical over 9 bases. This sequence was found in a woman aged 40 to 50 with acute COVID-19. The DNA for the CDR3 is TGTGCCAGCGGAAACAGGGGGCGATCGGCCAATTCACCCCTCCACTTT. Translating gives CASGNRGRSANSPLHF. The full variable domain, completed using reference TRBV28 and TRBJ1-6, is DVKVTQSSRYLVKRTGEKVFLECVQDMDHENMFWYRQDPGLGLRLIYFSYDVKMKEKGDIPEGYSVSREKKERFSLILESASTNQTSMYLCASGNRGRSANSPLHFGNGTRLTVT.